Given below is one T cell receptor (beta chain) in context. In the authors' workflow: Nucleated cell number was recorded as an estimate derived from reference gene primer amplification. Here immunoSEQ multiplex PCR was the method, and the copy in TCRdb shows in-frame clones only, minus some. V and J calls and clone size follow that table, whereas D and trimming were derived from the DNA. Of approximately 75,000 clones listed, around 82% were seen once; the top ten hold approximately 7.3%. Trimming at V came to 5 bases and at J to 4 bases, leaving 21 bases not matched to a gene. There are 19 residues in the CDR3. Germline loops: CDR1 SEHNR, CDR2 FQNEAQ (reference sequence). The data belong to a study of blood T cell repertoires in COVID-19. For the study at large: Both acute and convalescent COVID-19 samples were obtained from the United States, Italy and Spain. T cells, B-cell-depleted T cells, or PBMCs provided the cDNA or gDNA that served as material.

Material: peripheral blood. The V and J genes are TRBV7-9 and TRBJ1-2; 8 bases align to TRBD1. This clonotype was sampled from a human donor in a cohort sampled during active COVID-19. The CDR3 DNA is TGTGCCAGCAGCACCCCCAGCCTCCAGGGGGCAGAGAGAGGCTATGGCTACACCTTC. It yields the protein CASSTPSLQGAERGYGYTF.